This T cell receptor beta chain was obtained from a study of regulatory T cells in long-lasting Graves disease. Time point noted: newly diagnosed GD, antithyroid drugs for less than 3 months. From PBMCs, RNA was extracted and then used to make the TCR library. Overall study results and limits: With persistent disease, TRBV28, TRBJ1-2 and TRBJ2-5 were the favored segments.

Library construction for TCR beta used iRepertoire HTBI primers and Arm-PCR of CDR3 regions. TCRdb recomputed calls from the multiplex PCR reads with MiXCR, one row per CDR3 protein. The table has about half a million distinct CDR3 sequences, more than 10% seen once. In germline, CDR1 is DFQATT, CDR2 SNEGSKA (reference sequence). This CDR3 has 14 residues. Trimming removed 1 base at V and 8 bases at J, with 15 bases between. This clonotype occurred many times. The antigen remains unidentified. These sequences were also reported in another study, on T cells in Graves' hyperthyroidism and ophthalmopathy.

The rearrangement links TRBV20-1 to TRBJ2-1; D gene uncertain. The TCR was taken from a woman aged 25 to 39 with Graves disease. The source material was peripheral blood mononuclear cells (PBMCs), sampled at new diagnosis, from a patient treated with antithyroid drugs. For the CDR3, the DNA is TGCAGTGCTAGAGGAGGCCTTTATACGGATGAGCAGTTCTTC. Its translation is CSARGGLYTDEQFF.